The rows below give T cell receptor beta chains drawn from one sample of a study of CD8 T cells in ankylosing spondylitis. TCRdb passed the 5' RACE reads through MiXCR, listing each CDR3 protein once. The sample has hundreds of thousands of distinct CDR3 sequences, approximately 20% seen once. The sequenced sample consisted of blood, either unsorted or a sorted T cell fraction (not recorded which). The source of these receptors is a male donor with ankylosing spondylitis or in good health (not recorded which). Both conserved end residues are part of each CDR3. Each record gives: CDR3 protein, CDR3 DNA, D gene, J gene, V gene, clone size. A D gene is named only where the DNA matches it firmly. Some rows have no size entry. The others give once, few or many, or a class for an expanded clone.

CASNLQGASPYGYTF,TGTGCCAGCAACCTCCAGGGGGCGAGTCCCTATGGCTACACCTTC,TRBD1,TRBJ1-2,TRBV2,few
CASSPSWGAEELFF,TGTGCCAGCAGCCCCTCCTGGGGGGCCGAGGAACTGTTTTTT,.,TRBJ1-4,TRBV9,few
CSAGGLAGPPGEQFF,TGCAGTGCTGGTGGACTAGCGGGACCCCCGGGTGAGCAGTTCTTC,TRBD2,TRBJ2-1,TRBV20-1,few
CASSQDEWTGVYNEQFF,TGCGCCAGCAGCCAAGATGAGTGGACAGGGGTCTACAATGAGCAGTTCTTC,TRBD1,TRBJ2-1,TRBV4-1,few
CSASLLAGRSNTQYF,TGCAGTGCTAGCCTTCTAGCGGGAAGGTCAAATACGCAGTATTTT,TRBD2,TRBJ2-3,TRBV20-1,.
CASSLGQGAPEAFF,TGCGCCAGCAGCTTGGGTCAGGGGGCTCCTGAAGCTTTCTTT,TRBD1,TRBJ1-1,TRBV5-1,few
CASSGPSGLNEQFF,TGTGCCAGCAGTGGCCCTAGCGGTCTTAATGAGCAGTTCTTC,TRBD2,TRBJ2-1,TRBV2,many
CASKQAGELFF,TGTGCCAGCAAGCAAGCCGGGGAGCTGTTTTTT,.,TRBJ2-2,TRBV2,.
CSAMSLAGGDPQETQYF,TGCAGTGCTATGTCTCTAGCGGGGGGGGACCCCCAAGAGACCCAGTACTTC,TRBD2,TRBJ2-5,TRBV20-1,.
CASSPPSEHEQFF,TGTGCCAGCTCACCACCTAGCGAGCATGAGCAGTTCTTC,.,TRBJ2-1,TRBV18,.
CAISDPETQYF,TGTGCCATCAGTGATCCCGAGACCCAGTACTTC,.,TRBJ2-5,TRBV10-3,once
CASSYEGQKNTEAFF,TGTGCCAGCAGTTATGAGGGACAAAAGAACACTGAAGCTTTCTTT,.,TRBJ1-1,TRBV6-5,few
CASSVGSGGSLYNEQFF,TGCGCCAGCAGCGTTGGATCGGGAGGTTCATTATACAATGAGCAGTTCTTC,TRBD2,TRBJ2-1,TRBV5-1,.
CASSSRSGGRSNEQFF,TGCGCCAGCAGCTCACGAAGCGGGGGGCGTTCCAATGAGCAGTTCTTC,TRBD2,TRBJ2-1,TRBV5-1,few
CASSSGGGNQPQHF,TGTGCCAGTAGTTCAGGGGGCGGCAATCAGCCCCAGCATTTT,TRBD1,TRBJ1-5,TRBV19,many
CASSPTTGSTEAFF,TGCGCCAGCAGCCCGACGACAGGGAGTACTGAAGCTTTCTTT,TRBD1,TRBJ1-1,TRBV5-1,.
CASSTGQGNEKLFF,TGCGCCAGCAGTACGGGACAGGGGAACGAAAAACTGTTTTTT,TRBD1,TRBJ1-4,TRBV5-1,many
CASSAAFRGTSGQETQYF,TGCGCCAGCAGCGCGGCCTTCCGGGGGACCTCTGGACAAGAGACCCAGTACTTC,.,TRBJ2-5,TRBV5-1,.
CASSFTGGPVETQYF,TGTGCCAGCAGCTTTACGGGAGGGCCGGTAGAGACCCAGTACTTC,TRBD2,TRBJ2-5,TRBV7-2,.
CASSLDLTGIPDTEAFF,TGTGCCAGCAGTTTAGACCTAACGGGGATCCCGGACACTGAAGCTTTCTTT,.,TRBJ1-1,TRBV12-3/TRBV12-4,.
CASSQGGGNQPQHF,TGTGCCAGCAGCCAAGGGGGGGGCAATCAGCCCCAGCATTTT,.,TRBJ1-5,TRBV3-1,many
CASSGRDRGRWQETQYF,TGTGCCAGCAGCGGGAGGGACAGGGGGCGATGGCAAGAGACCCAGTACTTC,TRBD1,TRBJ2-5,TRBV6-1,few
CASSKRPGGKRTQYF,TGTGCCAGCAGCAAGCGGCCGGGGGGTAAAAGGACCCAGTACTTC,.,TRBJ2-5,TRBV21-1,few
CASSQLGSDTQYF,TGTGCCAGCAGCCAACTCGGGTCGGATACGCAGTATTTT,.,TRBJ2-3,TRBV3-1,few
CSAPKGNTIYF,TGCAGTGCCCCCAAGGGAAACACCATATATTTT,.,TRBJ1-3,TRBV20-1,.
CSVLRNTEAFF,TGCAGCGTCCTCAGGAACACTGAAGCTTTCTTT,.,TRBJ1-1,TRBV29-1,few
CASSSGLAGANTGELFF,TGCGCCAGCAGCTCTGGACTAGCGGGGGCGAACACCGGGGAGCTGTTTTTT,TRBD2,TRBJ2-2,TRBV5-1,many
CASSIITPIAKNIQYF,TGTGCCAGCAGTATAATAACTCCCATAGCCAAAAACATTCAGTACTTC,.,TRBJ2-4,TRBV28,many
CASSLHLSGATNEKLFF,TGTGCCAGCAGCCTACACCTCTCAGGGGCGACTAATGAAAAACTGTTTTTT,.,TRBJ1-4,TRBV7-9,.
CSARGGYGYGYTF,TGCAGTGCCCGAGGGGGTTACGGCTATGGCTACACCTTC,.,TRBJ1-2,TRBV20-1,few
CASTLGSGMSDHGYTF,TGTGCCAGCACCCTTGGATCAGGCATGTCAGACCATGGCTACACCTTC,.,TRBJ1-2,TRBV12-3/TRBV12-4,.
CASSFLKDTQYF,TGTGCCAGCAGTTTCCTAAAAGATACGCAGTATTTT,.,TRBJ2-3,TRBV28,few
CASSSWATGSNEKLFF,TGCGCCAGCAGCTCCTGGGCGACAGGAAGTAATGAAAAACTGTTTTTT,.,TRBJ1-4,TRBV5-1,few
CASSEGPFYGYTF,TGTGCCAGCAGTGAGGGCCCATTCTATGGCTACACCTTC,.,TRBJ1-2,TRBV25-1,many
CASSVWGSGGRPGELFF,TGTGCCAGCAGCGTTTGGGGTAGCGGGGGAAGACCCGGGGAGCTGTTTTTT,TRBD2,TRBJ2-2,TRBV9,.
CASSIGTASHYGYTF,TGCGCCAGCAGCATAGGGACAGCCTCGCACTATGGCTACACCTTC,TRBD1,TRBJ1-2,TRBV5-1,.